This T cell receptor (beta chain) came from a study of blood T cell repertoires in COVID-19. Looking at the study overall: Sites across the United States, Italy and Spain contributed samples from acute and convalescent COVID-19. Sample material is recorded as cDNA or gDNA derived from T cells, B-cell-depleted T cells, or PBMCs.

V was clipped by 3 bases and J by 6 bases, with 11 bases between them. This CDR3 is 12 amino acids long. The germline gives CDR1 DFQATT, CDR2 SNEGSKA (reference sequence). Source study methods: Reference gene primer amplification gave nucleated cell count estimates. The data were produced by immunoSEQ multiplex PCR, yet TCRdb's version contains in-frame clones alone and is incomplete. The V and J calls and the clone size are those of that table, but D and trimming were determined from the DNA. The table lists about 34,000 clones, approximately 71% of them singletons. The rearrangement uses TRBV20-1 and TRBJ1-2; unclear D gene. The receptor's source is a man older than 75 with active or convalescent COVID-19. Sequenced sample: peripheral blood. DNA for the CDR3: TGCAGTGCTAGTTATCACGGGGATGGCTACACCTTC. Translated: CSASYHGDGYTF.